This T cell receptor beta chain was sequenced in a study of follicular helper T cells after annual influenza vaccination. Study-wide findings and caveats: Successive annual vaccinations recalled a recurrent oligoclonal ICOS+CD38+ cTfh response with influenza-specific clonotypes.

Using immunoSEQ multiplex PCR, the repertoire was profiled, and TCRdb retains in-frame clones only, with some absent. The sample gives roughly 9,700 clones, over 80% of which show up once; around 0.4% is in the top ten. The time point was: 2015-2016 season, 7 days after influenza vaccination. Subjects lived in the community and lacked influenza vaccine within the prior 6 months. This CDR3 spans 11 amino acids. V dropped 6 bases and J dropped 6 bases, with 10 bases sitting between them. The germline CDR1 and CDR2 sequences are DFQATT and SNEGSKA (reference sequence). With respect to this clone: The antigen is unknown.

The chain carries TRBV20-1 and TRBJ2-3; TRBD2 is a possible D gene (5 bases). The sample consisted of CXCR5- memory CD4+ T cells sorted from blood, taken 7 days after influenza vaccination. The receptor was isolated from an adult who received the influenza vaccine. CDR3 in DNA: TGCAGTGCCGCCGGCGGGGATACGCAGTATTTT. It codes for CSAAGGDTQYF.